Listed below are T cell receptor beta chains from one sample, sequenced in a study of OX40 agonist ivuxolimab in advanced cancers. The data were produced by immunoSEQ multiplex PCR, yet TCRdb's version contains in-frame clones alone and is incomplete. The table has 55,000 to 80,000 clones, approximately 84% seen once. The sequences come from CD4+ or CD8+ T cells sorted from blood, collected in a trial of the OX40 agonist ivuxolimab. The source is an adult with an advanced solid tumor such as melanoma, head and neck, liver or kidney cancer. Both conserved end residues are part of each CDR3. The order of the fields is D gene, clone size, J gene, V gene, CDR3 protein, CDR3 DNA. The D gene is left open where the match is weak. Clone sizes are given selectively: once, few, many, or a class where the clone is expanded.

D gene: TRBD2
clone size: -
J gene: TRBJ2-1
V gene: TRBV29-1
CDR3 protein: CSVHTLWTSGVIYNEQFF
CDR3 DNA: TGCAGCGTCCATACTCTATGGACTAGCGGGGTGATCTACAATGAGCAGTTCTTC

D gene: -
clone size: -
J gene: TRBJ2-3
V gene: TRBV7-7
CDR3 protein: CASSDRAGPTDTQYF
CDR3 DNA: TGTGCTAGCAGCGACCGCGCGGGGCCCACAGATACGCAGTATTTT

D gene: -
clone size: -
J gene: TRBJ2-1
V gene: TRBV13
CDR3 protein: CASSLQVSYNEQFF
CDR3 DNA: TGTGCCAGCAGCTTACAGGTCTCCTACAATGAGCAGTTCTTC

D gene: TRBD1
clone size: -
J gene: TRBJ2-2
V gene: TRBV19
CDR3 protein: CASLRTGANTGELFF
CDR3 DNA: TGTGCCAGTCTTAGGACAGGGGCAAACACCGGGGAGCTGTTTTTT

D gene: -
clone size: -
J gene: TRBJ2-3
V gene: TRBV11-3
CDR3 protein: CASSFGHLSTDTQYF
CDR3 DNA: TGTGCCAGCAGCTTTGGACACCTAAGCACAGATACGCAGTATTTT

D gene: -
clone size: -
J gene: TRBJ1-2
V gene: TRBV5-1
CDR3 protein: CASSSGRRDGYTF
CDR3 DNA: TGCGCCAGCAGCTCGGGTCGGAGGGATGGCTACACCTTC

D gene: -
clone size: -
J gene: TRBJ1-1
V gene: TRBV7-9
CDR3 protein: CASSSLEGLNTEAFF
CDR3 DNA: TGTGCCAGCAGCTCTCTGGAAGGGCTGAACACTGAAGCTTTCTTT

D gene: -
clone size: once
J gene: TRBJ1-2
V gene: TRBV5-6
CDR3 protein: CASSLGEVSYGYTF
CDR3 DNA: TGTGCCAGCAGCTTGGGGGAGGTGAGCTATGGCTACACCTTC

D gene: -
clone size: -
J gene: TRBJ2-1
V gene: TRBV11-3
CDR3 protein: CASSFPPTWEQFF
CDR3 DNA: TGTGCCAGCAGCTTCCCACCTACATGGGAGCAGTTCTTC

D gene: -
clone size: -
J gene: TRBJ1-2
V gene: TRBV2
CDR3 protein: CASSEDYSYGYTF
CDR3 DNA: TGTGCCAGCAGTGAGGATTATAGCTATGGCTACACCTTC

D gene: -
clone size: -
J gene: TRBJ1-6
V gene: TRBV4-1
CDR3 protein: CASRPNPSPYNSPLHF
CDR3 DNA: TGCGCCAGCAGACCGAACCCGAGCCCCTATAATTCACCCCTCCACTTT

D gene: -
clone size: -
J gene: TRBJ1-3
V gene: TRBV4-1
CDR3 protein: CASSHRTGNPERNGNTIYF
CDR3 DNA: TGCGCCAGCAGTCACCGGACCGGGAATCCCGAGCGAAATGGAAACACCATATATTTT

D gene: -
clone size: -
J gene: TRBJ2-7
V gene: TRBV2
CDR3 protein: CASSSVYEQYF
CDR3 DNA: TGTGCCAGCTCGTCTGTCTACGAGCAGTACTTC

D gene: -
clone size: -
J gene: TRBJ2-3
V gene: TRBV28
CDR3 protein: CASSFQRESIRYF
CDR3 DNA: TGTGCCAGCAGTTTTCAGCGTGAGTCCATTAGGTATTTT

D gene: -
clone size: -
J gene: TRBJ1-2
V gene: TRBV4-3
CDR3 protein: CASSQEYGLEAGYTF
CDR3 DNA: TGCGCCAGCAGCCAAGAGTACGGCCTCGAGGCTGGCTACACCTTC

D gene: TRBD1
clone size: -
J gene: TRBJ2-1
V gene: TRBV5-1
CDR3 protein: CASSPMGQGVAEQFF
CDR3 DNA: TGCGCCAGCAGCCCCATGGGACAGGGTGTTGCTGAGCAGTTCTTC

D gene: -
clone size: -
J gene: TRBJ1-4
V gene: TRBV5-8
CDR3 protein: CASSLVGAATNEKLFF
CDR3 DNA: TGTGCCAGCAGCTTGGTTGGAGCTGCAACTAATGAAAAACTGTTTTTT

D gene: TRBD1
clone size: once
J gene: TRBJ1-2
V gene: TRBV5-4
CDR3 protein: CASSSRQGKDYGYTF
CDR3 DNA: TGTGCCAGCAGCTCGAGACAGGGAAAGGACTATGGCTACACCTTC

D gene: TRBD1
clone size: -
J gene: TRBJ1-2
V gene: TRBV28
CDR3 protein: CASSSGQGGGYTF
CDR3 DNA: TGTGCCAGCAGTTCGGGACAGGGGGGTGGCTACACCTTC

D gene: -
clone size: -
J gene: TRBJ1-6
V gene: TRBV30
CDR3 protein: CACPPNSYNSPLHF
CDR3 DNA: TGTGCCTGCCCCCCTAACTCCTATAATTCACCCCTCCACTTT

D gene: TRBD2
clone size: -
J gene: TRBJ2-3
V gene: TRBV11-3
CDR3 protein: CASSPWTSGRDTDTQYF
CDR3 DNA: TGTGCCAGCAGCCCCTGGACTAGCGGGAGGGACACAGATACGCAGTATTTT

D gene: TRBD1
clone size: -
J gene: TRBJ2-7
V gene: TRBV6-1
CDR3 protein: CASSVPGTVSYEQYF
CDR3 DNA: TGTGCCAGCAGTGTCCCCGGGACAGTCTCCTACGAGCAGTACTTC

D gene: -
clone size: -
J gene: TRBJ1-1
V gene: TRBV5-4
CDR3 protein: CASSASYTNTEAFF
CDR3 DNA: TGTGCCAGCAGCGCCTCTTACACGAACACTGAAGCTTTCTTT

D gene: TRBD2
clone size: -
J gene: TRBJ2-7
V gene: TRBV5-6
CDR3 protein: CASSLSGGAYEQYF
CDR3 DNA: TGTGCCAGCAGCCTAAGCGGGGGGGCCTACGAGCAGTACTTC

D gene: -
clone size: -
J gene: TRBJ1-1
V gene: TRBV27
CDR3 protein: CASSSWLGRGLRTEAFF
CDR3 DNA: TGTGCCAGCAGTTCTTGGTTGGGTCGGGGCTTACGGACTGAAGCTTTCTTT

D gene: -
clone size: -
J gene: TRBJ2-6
V gene: TRBV7-3
CDR3 protein: CASSLTPGLHSGANVLTF
CDR3 DNA: TGTGCCAGCAGCTTAACGCCGGGACTGCACTCTGGGGCCAACGTCCTGACTTTC